The rows below give T cell receptor beta chains drawn from one sample of a study of blood T cell repertoires in COVID-19. The data were produced by immunoSEQ multiplex PCR, yet TCRdb's version contains in-frame clones alone and is incomplete. The sample consists of around 220,000 clones, roughly 89% of them appearing once. The sequenced sample consisted of PBMCs or T cells enriched from blood (not recorded which). These receptors came from a young man who had been exposed to COVID-19. Both conserved end residues are part of each CDR3. The D gene is left open where the match is weak. The listing skips clone size in some rows; elsewhere it reads once, few, many or a size class.

cdr3_aa	cdr3_nt	v_call	clone_size	d_call	j_call
CASSPDRTRAEAFF	TGCGCCAGCAGCCCGGACAGAACGAGGGCTGAAGCTTTCTTT	TRBV5-1	NA	NA	TRBJ1-1
CASLPEDRGYSPLHF	TGTGCCAGCCTTCCGGAGGACAGGGGATATTCACCCCTCCACTTT	TRBV6-5	NA	TRBD1	TRBJ1-6
CASSQIENIQYF	TGTGCCAGCAGCCAGATAGAAAACATTCAGTACTTC	TRBV16	NA	NA	TRBJ2-4
CASSLGDSRNTIYF	TGCGCCAGCAGCTTGGGGGACAGTAGAAACACCATATATTTT	TRBV5-1	NA	TRBD1	TRBJ1-3
CASSRQLQDRLNYGYTF	TGCGCCAGCAGCCGCCAACTTCAGGACAGGTTAAACTATGGCTACACCTTC	TRBV4-1	NA	TRBD1	TRBJ1-2
CASSFPQDMNSPLHF	TGTGCCAGCAGCTTTCCTCAGGATATGAATTCACCCCTCCACTTT	TRBV7-9	NA	NA	TRBJ1-6
CASSEGRYSGNTIYF	TGTGCCAGCAGTGAAGGCAGGTACTCTGGAAACACCATATATTTT	TRBV6-1	NA	NA	TRBJ1-3
CASSPILAGALKGYNEQFF	TGTGCCAGCAGCCCAATCCTAGCGGGGGCCCTAAAGGGCTACAATGAGCAGTTCTTC	TRBV11-2	NA	TRBD2	TRBJ2-1
CSGILTGKETQYF	TGCAGCGGTATATTGACGGGAAAAGAGACCCAGTACTTC	TRBV29-1	NA	NA	TRBJ2-5
CASSRTDNQPQHF	TGTGCCAGCAGTCGGACAGATAATCAGCCCCAGCATTTT	TRBV6-5	NA	NA	TRBJ1-5
CASSVGTSGVTQYF	TGTGCCAGCAGCGTAGGGACTAGCGGGGTGACGCAGTATTTT	TRBV5-6	NA	TRBD2	TRBJ2-3
CASRLGQGAYEQYF	TGTGCCAGTAGGTTGGGACAGGGGGCCTACGAGCAGTACTTC	TRBV19	NA	TRBD1	TRBJ2-7
CASSYRARGTGNTIYF	TGTGCCAGCAGTTACCGCGCGAGGGGGACCGGAAACACCATATATTTT	TRBV6-5	NA	NA	TRBJ1-3
CASSVREGRGGLGYTF	TGTGCCAGCAGCGTACGGGAGGGTCGAGGGGGCCTTGGCTACACCTTC	TRBV9	NA	TRBD1	TRBJ1-2
CASSQDRGSRQPQHF	TGTGCCAGCAGCCAAGATAGGGGGTCTAGGCAGCCCCAGCATTTT	TRBV4-2	NA	NA	TRBJ1-5
CASSPSVGQTKAGEKLFF	TGTGCCAGCAGCCCCTCCGTAGGACAGACGAAGGCGGGCGAAAAACTGTTTTTT	TRBV16	NA	NA	TRBJ1-4
CASSLNGGNTEAFF	TGTGCCAGCAGCTTGAATGGAGGCAACACTGAAGCTTTCTTT	TRBV7-2	NA	NA	TRBJ1-1
CASSRRLAGGGTQYF	TGTGCCAGCAGCCGGAGACTAGCGGGGGGCGGGACCCAGTACTTC	TRBV3-1/TRBV3-2	NA	TRBD2	TRBJ2-5
CASSLAPGRGPAGETQYF	TGCGCCAGCAGCTTGGCCCCAGGCCGAGGGCCGGCGGGAGAGACCCAGTACTTC	TRBV5-1	NA	NA	TRBJ2-5
CASSWTRLDTQYF	TGTGCCAGCAGCTGGACTAGGTTGGATACGCAGTATTTT	TRBV11-1	NA	TRBD2	TRBJ2-3
CASSPTSGGAIRRETQYF	TGTGCCAGCAGTCCGACTAGCGGGGGGGCTATTCGTAGGGAGACCCAGTACTTC	TRBV2	NA	TRBD2	TRBJ2-5
CASSAGLAGYF	TGTGCCAGCAGCGCCGGACTAGCTGGCTACTTC	TRBV7-2	NA	TRBD2	TRBJ2-5
CASSSGLHSYEQYF	TGTGCCAGCAGTTCGGGACTCCATTCCTACGAGCAGTACTTC	TRBV6-5	NA	NA	TRBJ2-7
CASTDSIQPQHF	TGTGCCAGCACGGACTCAATTCAGCCCCAGCATTTT	TRBV6-5	NA	NA	TRBJ1-5
CASANWGTGGQYGYTF	TGTGCCAGCGCCAATTGGGGGACAGGGGGCCAGTATGGCTACACCTTC	TRBV25-1	NA	TRBD1	TRBJ1-2
CASSPHSGDASRSEQYF	TGTGCCAGCTCACCACATTCAGGGGACGCCTCGAGGTCCGAGCAGTACTTC	TRBV18	NA	NA	TRBJ2-7
CASSFTDSNSYNEQFF	TGCGCCAGCAGTTTCACGGACAGCAACTCCTACAATGAGCAGTTCTTC	TRBV4-1	NA	NA	TRBJ2-1
CATTREGDTQYF	TGCGCCACTACGAGAGAGGGAGATACGCAGTATTTT	TRBV5-1	NA	NA	TRBJ2-3
CASSYGTSGGYEQYF	TGTGCCAGCAGTTACGGGACTAGCGGGGGGTACGAGCAGTACTTC	TRBV6-2/TRBV6-3	NA	TRBD2	TRBJ2-7
CASSSPGTEKNYGYTF	TGTGCCAGCAGCTCCCCCGGGACAGAAAAAAACTATGGCTACACCTTC	TRBV5-6	NA	TRBD1	TRBJ1-2
CATNQGYGYTF	TGTGCCACTAATCAGGGCTATGGCTACACCTTC	TRBV2	NA	NA	TRBJ1-2
CASRGREYNEQFF	TGCGCCAGCAGGGGCAGGGAATACAATGAGCAGTTCTTC	TRBV5-1	NA	NA	TRBJ2-1
CASSDPRGPRNLFF	TGTGCCAGCAGTGACCCAAGGGGGCCGCGAAACCTTTTCTTC	TRBV2	NA	TRBD1	TRBJ2-7
CASRDLAGGPYEQYF	TGTGCCAGCAGAGACCTCGCGGGGGGGCCCTACGAGCAGTACTTC	TRBV5-4	NA	TRBD2	TRBJ2-7
CASSLDRETQYF	TGCGCCAGCAGCTTGGATCGGGAGACCCAGTACTTC	TRBV5-1	NA	NA	TRBJ2-5
CASSQIGQVGTGELFF	TGTGCCAGCAGCCAAATCGGACAGGTCGGCACCGGGGAGCTGTTTTTT	TRBV3-1/TRBV3-2	NA	TRBD1	TRBJ2-2
CASSYTLWRASNEQFF	TGTGCCAGCAGTTACACTCTTTGGCGGGCCTCAAATGAGCAGTTCTTC	TRBV6-5	NA	NA	TRBJ2-1
CASSFAGGLRIYNEQFF	TGTGCCAGCAGCTTCGCGGGGGGGCTACGAATCTACAATGAGCAGTTCTTC	TRBV7-8	NA	TRBD2	TRBJ2-1
CASSPTGGFQETQYF	TGTGCCAGCAGCCCGACGGGAGGGTTCCAAGAGACCCAGTACTTC	TRBV7-9	NA	TRBD2	TRBJ2-5
CASSQAKGRTTEAFF	TGTGCCAGCAGCCAAGCCAAGGGGAGGACCACTGAAGCTTTCTTT	TRBV3-1/TRBV3-2	NA	NA	TRBJ1-1
CASSRKGQGASYEQYF	TGTGCCAGCTCGCGGAAGGGACAGGGGGCGTCCTACGAGCAGTACTTC	TRBV18	NA	TRBD1	TRBJ2-7
CASNNEQGAAQPQHF	TGTGCCAGCAATAACGAACAGGGGGCGGCTCAGCCCCAGCATTTT	TRBV2	once	TRBD1	TRBJ1-5
CASSQDLRGGAGDTDTQYF	TGCGCCAGCAGCCAAGATTTGCGGGGAGGAGCGGGGGACACAGATACGCAGTATTTT	TRBV4-3	NA	TRBD2	TRBJ2-3
CSVSTGPYNEQFF	TGCAGCGTTTCCACAGGGCCCTACAATGAGCAGTTCTTC	TRBV29-1	NA	NA	TRBJ2-1
CASRATGPNEQFF	TGTGCCAGCAGAGCGACAGGGCCCAATGAGCAGTTCTTC	TRBV12-3/TRBV12-4	NA	TRBD1	TRBJ2-1
CASSQGPGYGYTF	TGTGCCAGCAGCCAAGGGCCAGGCTATGGCTACACCTTC	TRBV3-1/TRBV3-2	NA	NA	TRBJ1-2
CASSYREKSSPLHF	TGTGCCAGCAGTTACAGGGAGAAATCTTCACCCCTCCACTTT	TRBV6-5	NA	NA	TRBJ1-6
CASSTPGQVIEAFF	TGTGCCAGTAGTACCCCGGGACAGGTAATTGAAGCTTTCTTT	TRBV19	NA	TRBD1	TRBJ1-1
CASSLSGGRDEQFF	TGTGCCAGCAGCTTAAGCGGGGGGCGAGATGAGCAGTTCTTC	TRBV7-9	NA	TRBD2	TRBJ2-1
CASSNTGISNQPQHF	TGTGCCAGCAGCAATACAGGGATTAGCAATCAGCCCCAGCATTTT	TRBV7-8	NA	NA	TRBJ1-5
CASSLYGDGYTF	TGCGCCAGCAGCTTGTATGGAGATGGCTACACCTTC	TRBV5-1	NA	NA	TRBJ1-2
CSARADYTQYF	TGCAGTGCTAGAGCCGACTATACGCAGTATTTT	TRBV20-1	NA	NA	TRBJ2-3
CASSSGLLNTGELFF	TGTGCCAGCAGTTCGGGACTACTGAACACCGGGGAGCTGTTTTTT	TRBV6-2/TRBV6-3	once	TRBD2	TRBJ2-2
CASSQVRGDEKLFF	TGTGCCAGCAGCCAAGTCAGGGGAGATGAAAAACTGTTTTTT	TRBV3-1/TRBV3-2	NA	NA	TRBJ1-4
CASSQEISTGRTDTQYF	TGTGCCAGCAGCCAAGAGATAAGTACAGGCCGCACAGATACGCAGTATTTT	TRBV14	NA	NA	TRBJ2-3
CASREQESGNTIYF	TGTGCCAGCAGGGAACAGGAATCTGGAAACACCATATATTTT	TRBV25-1	NA	NA	TRBJ1-3
CASSPENPGTQYF	TGCGCCAGCAGCCCGGAGAATCCGGGTACGCAGTATTTT	TRBV4-3	NA	NA	TRBJ2-3